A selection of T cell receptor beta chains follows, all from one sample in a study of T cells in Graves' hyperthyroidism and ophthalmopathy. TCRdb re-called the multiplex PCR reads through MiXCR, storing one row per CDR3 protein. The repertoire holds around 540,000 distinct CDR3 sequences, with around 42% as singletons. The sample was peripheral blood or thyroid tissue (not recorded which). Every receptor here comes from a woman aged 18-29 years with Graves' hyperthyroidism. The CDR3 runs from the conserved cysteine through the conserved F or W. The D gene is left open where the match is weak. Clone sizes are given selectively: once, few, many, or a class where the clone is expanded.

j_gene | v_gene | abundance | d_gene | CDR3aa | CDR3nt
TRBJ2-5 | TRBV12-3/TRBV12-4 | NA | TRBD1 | CASSPWGTGGTQYF | TGTGCCAGCAGTCCCTGGGGGACAGGGGGGACCCAGTACTTC
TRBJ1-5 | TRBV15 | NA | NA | CAASIHDSSNQPQHF | TGTGCCGCCAGCATCCACGACAGCAGCAATCAGCCCCAGCATTTT
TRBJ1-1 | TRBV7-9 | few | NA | CASSLARHTEAFF | TGTGCCAGCAGCTTGGCCAGACACACTGAAGCTTTCTTT
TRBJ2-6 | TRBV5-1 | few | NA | CATSQRGANVLTF | TGCGCCACCTCTCAGAGAGGGGCCAACGTCCTGACTTTC
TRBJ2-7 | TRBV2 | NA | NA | CASPGSQTYEQYF | TGTGCCAGCCCGGGCAGCCAGACCTACGAGCAGTACTTC
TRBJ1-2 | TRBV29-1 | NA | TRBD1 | CSEGQGEGYTF | TGCAGCGAGGGACAGGGTGAAGGCTACACCTTC
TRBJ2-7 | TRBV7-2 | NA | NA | CASSLNQAATYEQYF | TGTGCCAGCAGCCTCAATCAGGCGGCTACCTACGAGCAGTACTTC
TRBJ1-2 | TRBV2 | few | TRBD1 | CARVGTGGYGYTF | TGTGCCCGGGTTGGGACAGGGGGCTATGGCTACACCTTC
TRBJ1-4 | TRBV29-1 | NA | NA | CSVVGGADEKLFF | TGCAGCGTTGTGGGAGGGGCTGATGAAAAACTGTTTTTT
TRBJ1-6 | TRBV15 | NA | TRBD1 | CATSRDEGTGGSPLHF | TGTGCCACCAGCAGAGATGAGGGGACAGGGGGTTCACCCCTCCACTTT
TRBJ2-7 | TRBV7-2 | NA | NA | CASSPSWGSSYEQYF | TGTGCCAGCAGCCCTAGTTGGGGGAGCTCCTACGAGCAGTACTTC
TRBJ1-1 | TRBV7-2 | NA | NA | CASSEEGSYMNTEAFF | TGTGCCAGCAGCGAAGAGGGGAGCTACATGAACACTGAAGCTTTCTTT
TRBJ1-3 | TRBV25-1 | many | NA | CASSESSRNSGNTIYF | TGTGCCAGCAGTGAATCAAGCCGCAACTCTGGAAACACCATATATTTT
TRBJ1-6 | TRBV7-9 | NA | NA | CASSQGFKPLHF | TGTGCCAGCTCTCAAGGCTTTAAGCCCCTCCACTTT
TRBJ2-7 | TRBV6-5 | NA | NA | CASSYSSGFYEQYF | TGTGCCAGCAGTTACTCAAGCGGGTTCTACGAGCAGTACTTC
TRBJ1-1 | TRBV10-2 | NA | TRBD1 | CASSEWTARDRGDTEAFF | TGCGCCAGCAGTGAGTGGACCGCCCGGGACAGGGGAGACACTGAAGCTTTCTTT
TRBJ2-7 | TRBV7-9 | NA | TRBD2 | CASSYSGRLNEQYF | TGTGCCAGCAGCTATAGCGGGAGATTAAACGAGCAGTACTTC
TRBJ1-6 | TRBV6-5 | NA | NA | CASSGRGVGVSPLHF | TGTGCCAGCTCGGGTCGCGGAGTCGGCGTTTCACCCCTCCACTTT
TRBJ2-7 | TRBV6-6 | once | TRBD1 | CASSDQTGRIYEQYF | TGCGCCAGCAGTGATCAGACAGGGAGAATTTACGAGCAGTACTTC
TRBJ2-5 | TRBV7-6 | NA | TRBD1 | CASSLSGQGKYF | TGTGCCAGCAGCTTATCCGGACAGGGAAAGTACTTC
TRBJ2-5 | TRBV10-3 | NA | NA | CASSLRSVKETQYF | TGTGCCAGCAGTCTGCGATCCGTCAAAGAGACCCAGTACTTC
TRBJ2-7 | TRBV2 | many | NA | CASRGLHYEQYF | TGTGCCAGCAGGGGATTACACTACGAGCAGTACTTC
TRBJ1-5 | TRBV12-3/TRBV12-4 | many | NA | CASSSLSNQPQHF | TGTGCCAGCAGTTCCCTTAGCAATCAGCCCCAGCATTTT
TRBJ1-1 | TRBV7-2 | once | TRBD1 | CASSLRDRVEKTEAFF | TGTGCCAGCAGCCTCCGGGACAGGGTGGAAAAGACTGAAGCTTTCTTT
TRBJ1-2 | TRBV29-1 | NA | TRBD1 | CSVPKGQGIYYGYTF | TGCAGCGTTCCAAAGGGACAGGGAATATACTATGGCTACACCTTC
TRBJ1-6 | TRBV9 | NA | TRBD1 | CASSSRTGGGSPLHF | TGTGCCAGCAGCTCGCGGACAGGGGGAGGGTCACCCCTCCACTTT
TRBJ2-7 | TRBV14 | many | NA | CASSQVSEQYF | TGTGCCAGCAGCCAAGTATCCGAGCAGTACTTC
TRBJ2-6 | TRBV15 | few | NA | CATSRLGRSGANVLTF | TGTGCCACCAGCAGATTGGGACGCTCTGGGGCCAACGTCCTGACTTTC
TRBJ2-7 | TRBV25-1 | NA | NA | CASSSDSSLSQQYF | TGTGCCAGCAGTTCGGACAGCTCATTATCTCAGCAGTACTTC
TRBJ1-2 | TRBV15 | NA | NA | CATSRDTGIEYGYTF | TGTGCCACCAGCAGAGATACAGGGATTGAGTATGGCTACACCTTC
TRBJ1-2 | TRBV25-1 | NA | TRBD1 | CASSAKGTGDYGYTF | TGTGCCAGCAGTGCCAAAGGGACAGGGGACTATGGCTACACCTTC
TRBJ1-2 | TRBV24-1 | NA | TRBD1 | CATSPTGEHYGYTF | TGTGCCACCAGTCCGACAGGGGAACACTATGGCTACACCTTC
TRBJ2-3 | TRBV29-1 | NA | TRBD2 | CSVEGGGTDTQYF | TGCAGCGTTGAGGGGGGGGGGACAGATACGCAGTATTTT
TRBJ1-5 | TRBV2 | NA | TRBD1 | CASSEGRQGGQPQHF | TGTGCCAGCAGTGAAGGGAGACAGGGTGGTCAGCCCCAGCATTTT
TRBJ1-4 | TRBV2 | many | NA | CASRDRRGEKLFF | TGTGCCAGCAGGGACCGACGGGGAGAAAAACTGTTTTTT
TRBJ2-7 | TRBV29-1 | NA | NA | CSVERNGGNLYEQYF | TGCAGCGTTGAACGTAACGGCGGGAACCTCTACGAGCAGTACTTC
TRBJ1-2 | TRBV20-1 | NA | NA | CSARGTPFSYTF | TGCAGTGCTAGAGGGACTCCGTTTAGCTACACCTTC
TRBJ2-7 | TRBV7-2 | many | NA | CASSSVGIIAYEQYF | TGTGCCAGCAGTAGTGTCGGGATCATCGCCTACGAGCAGTACTTC
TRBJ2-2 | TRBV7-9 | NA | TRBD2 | CASSIDGGALFF | TGTGCCAGCAGCATAGACGGGGGGGCGCTGTTTTTT
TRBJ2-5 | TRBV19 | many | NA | CASSVDGRIQETQYF | TGTGCCAGTAGTGTAGACGGCAGGATCCAAGAGACCCAGTACTTC
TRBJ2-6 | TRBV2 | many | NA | CASSTDQSGANVLTF | TGTGCCAGCAGTACCGACCAATCTGGGGCCAACGTCCTGACTTTC
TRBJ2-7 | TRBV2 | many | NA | CASSLRGQYF | TGTGCCAGTTCCCTACGAGGGCAGTACTTC
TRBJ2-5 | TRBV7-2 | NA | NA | CAWSLWGETQYF | TGTGCCTGGAGTCTGTGGGGAGAGACCCAGTACTTC
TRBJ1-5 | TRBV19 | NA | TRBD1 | CASSVGQGNIGNQPQHF | TGTGCCAGTAGTGTGGGACAGGGGAATATTGGGAATCAGCCCCAGCATTTT
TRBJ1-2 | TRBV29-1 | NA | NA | CSSYQGYGYTF | TGCAGCAGTTACCAAGGCTATGGCTACACCTTC
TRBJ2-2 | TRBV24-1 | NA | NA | CATSRQEPNTGELLF | TGTGCCACCAGTCGACAGGAACCGAACACCGGGGAGCTGCTTTTT
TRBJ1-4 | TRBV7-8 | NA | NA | CASSLEGYGEKLFF | TGTGCCAGCAGCTTAGAGGGGTACGGTGAAAAACTGTTTTTT
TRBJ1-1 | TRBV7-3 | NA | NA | CASSFEGRRLF | TGTGCCAGCAGCTTCGAGGGGCGAAGACTTTTT
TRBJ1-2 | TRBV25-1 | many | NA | CASSDVVGGGYGYTF | TGTGCCAGCAGTGATGTCGTCGGCGGGGGCTATGGCTACACCTTC
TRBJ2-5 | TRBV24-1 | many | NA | CATSEVGRRGETQYF | TGTGCCACCAGTGAGGTGGGACGGAGGGGGGAGACCCAGTACTTC
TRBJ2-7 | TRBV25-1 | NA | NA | CAGDYEQYF | TGTGCCGGAGACTACGAGCAGTACTTC
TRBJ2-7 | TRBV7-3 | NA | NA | CASSQGDFYYEQYF | TGTGCCAGCAGCCAGGGGGACTTTTACTACGAGCAGTACTTC
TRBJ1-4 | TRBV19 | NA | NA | CASKRRAGEKLFF | TGTGCCAGTAAGAGAAGGGCGGGGGAAAAACTGTTTTTT
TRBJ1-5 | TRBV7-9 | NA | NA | CASSFTRGQPQHF | TGTGCCAGCAGCTTCACCCGGGGGCAGCCCCAGCATTTT
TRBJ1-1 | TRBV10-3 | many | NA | CAIRGGTEAFF | TGTGCCATCCGAGGTGGCACTGAAGCTTTCTTT